This T cell receptor (beta chain) was found in a study of cytomegalovirus exposure and HLA in healthy donors. Regarding the study as a whole: Some V segments could not be told apart, so they were left out, TRBV6-2 and TRBV6-3 among them.

With regard to this clone: The antigen is unknown.

The PCR contained 60 Vbeta and 13 Jbeta primers. In the original workflow: Unique TCR beta chains totaled some 80 million in a later count, with some 10 million of them shared. Repertoires were generated with immunoSEQ multiplex PCR, while TCRdb's copy carries only in-frame clones and drops some. Clone size and V and J calls were adopted from that table, with D and trimming inferred from the DNA. The top ten clones hold approximately 1.2% of a sample with 120,000 or so clones, nearly 80% of them seen once. The CDR3 sequence is 15 residues long. Per germline, CDR1 MDHEN and CDR2 SYDVKM. Trimming left V 6 bases short and J 0 bases short, with 12 bases between.

Sequenced: PBMCs. V gene TRBV28 combines with J gene TRBJ1-3; no firm D call. The sequence came from a woman in her 30s in good health and CMV-seronegative. The CDR3 DNA is TGTGCCAGCAGCGGGGAAGTGTACTCTGGAAACACCATATATTTT. Its translation: CASSGEVYSGNTIYF.